The 11 T cell receptor beta chains listed next were all sequenced from one sample in a study of T cell responses to AZD1222 COVID-19 vaccine listed by TCRdb under 2021. The library relied on the immunoSEQ multiplex PCR assay. TCRdb took over this immuneACCESS table, retaining in-frame rearrangements with V and J assigned. Such tables are incomplete; in checked studies, under half of the missing clones stem from an unresolved V gene, and the remainder is unexplained. The sample table shows roughly 180,000 clones, and about nine tenths are seen once. The ten largest account for approximately 1.9% of the sample. The time point label, read with the paper, signifies: about 28 days (+/-7) after the second vaccine dose. The material was peripheral blood, obtained 28 days after the second AZD1222 dose. The receptors here all came from an adult who received the AZD1222 COVID-19 vaccine.

The chain has TRBV7-9 and TRBJ2-7; D is ambiguous. The CDR3 is 14 amino acids. Between the trimmed V and J ends, which lost 3 bases and 3 bases, there was a span of 12 bases. The germline V gene has CDR1 SEHNR and CDR2 FQNEAQ (reference sequence). The CDR3 is CASSLGRTIYEQYF. The DNA of the CDR3 is TGTGCCAGCAGCTTGGGTCGCACCATCTACGAGCAGTACTTC.

V gene TRBV11-2 combines with J gene TRBJ2-5; no clear D. CDR3 length: 14 amino acids. Trimming took 3 bases from V and 5 from J, leaving 13 bases between them. From germline, CDR1 is SGHAT and CDR2 FQNNGV. CDR3 nucleotide sequence: TGTGCCAGCAGCTTTTCCGGGTATGGGGAGACCCAGTACTTC. As protein: CASSFSGYGETQYF.

The chain joins TRBV4-1 to TRBJ1-2; no reliable D call. The CDR3 length is 15 residues. The V and J ends lost 0 bases and 4 bases respectively, with 12 bases between them. Germline V gives CDR1 MGHRA, CDR2 YSYEKL. This CDR3 is CASSQDTAAIYGYTF. For the CDR3, the DNA is TGCGCCAGCAGCCAAGATACGGCCGCCATCTATGGCTACACCTTC.

V is TRBV10-1 and J is TRBJ1-5; D unclear. V was trimmed by 4 bases and J by 0 bases, leaving 10 bases between them. This CDR3 region has 15 residues. The germline gives CDR1 WNHNN, CDR2 SYGVQD (reference sequence). This CDR3 reads CASSVFGNSNQPQHF. The CDR3 nucleotides are TGCGCCAGCAGTGTGTTCGGAAATAGCAATCAGCCCCAGCATTTT.

CDR3 loop: CSASATGGFQPQHF. In DNA form, the CDR3 reads TGCAGTGCTAGTGCGACAGGGGGCTTTCAGCCCCAGCATTTT. The chain employs TRBV20-1 and TRBJ1-5; TRBD1 matches 10 bases. The CDR3 consists of 14 residues. J lost 6 bases, V lost 3 bases, and 5 bases had no gene match. Germline V gives CDR1 DFQATT, CDR2 SNEGSKA (reference sequence).

This clone was counted a single time. CDR3 loop: CATSGGDHYGYTF. The CDR3 coding sequence is TGTGCCACCTCCGGTGGGGACCACTATGGCTACACCTTC. The rearrangement joins TRBV24-1 to TRBJ1-2, with TRBD1 as a possible D gene (5 bases). The CDR3 is made up of 13 amino acids. Per the germline V gene, CDR1 is KGHDR and CDR2 is SFDVKD. V lost 9 bases and J lost 3, with 13 bases in between.

The J gene is TRBJ1-1, the V gene TRBV14; TRBD1 aligns across 8 bases. The CDR3 length is 15 residues. Germline CDR1 reads SGHDN; CDR2 reads FVKESK. The ends lost 4 bases at V and 1 base at J; junction bases unmatched: 5. The CDR3 sequence: CASSPWTGPNTEAFF. The CDR3 coding sequence is TGTGCCAGCAGCCCTTGGACAGGGCCGAACACTGAAGCTTTCTTT.

This clone qualifies as medium-sized. The rearrangement joins TRBV27 to TRBJ1-5, with 8 bases aligning to TRBD1. V gave up 5 bases and J gave up 7 bases; unmatched junction bases: 10. In germline, CDR1 is MNHEY, CDR2 SMNVEV (reference sequence). CDR3 length equals 15 residues. This chain's CDR3 is CASSGGQGRLQPQHF. As DNA, the CDR3 is TGTGCCAGCAGTGGTGGACAGGGACGATTGCAGCCCCAGCATTTT.

In its sample, this clone was seen once. The chain recombines TRBV18 with TRBJ2-7; D is possibly TRBD1 or TRBD2 (5 bases each). Trimming took 3 bases from V and 2 from J, leaving 11 bases between them. The CDR3 runs to 14 residues. The germline gives CDR1 KGHSH, CDR2 LQKENI. This CDR3 is CASSPRDGAYEQYF. DNA of the CDR3: TGTGCCAGCTCACCCCGGGACGGGGCCTACGAGCAGTACTTC. Supplemented by reference TRBV18 and TRBJ2-7, the full variable domain reads NAGVMQNPRHLVRRRGQEARLRCSPMKGHSHVYWYRQLPEEGLKFMVYLQKENIIDESGMPKERFSAEFPKEGPSILRIQQVVRGDSAAYFCASSPRDGAYEQYFGPGTRLTVT.

The genes are TRBV29-1 and TRBJ2-1; 8 nucleotides agree with TRBD2. CDR3 size: 13 residues. Germline lookup yields CDR1 SQVTM and CDR2 ANQGSEA. Trimming at V came to 5 bases and at J to 4 bases, leaving 4 bases not matched to a gene. This chain's CDR3 is CSVRREVYNEQFF. The CDR3 DNA follows: TGCAGCGTTAGGCGGGAGGTGTACAATGAGCAGTTCTTC.

The chain joins TRBV12-3 or TRBV12-4 to TRBJ2-7; a weak D match, TRBD2 (5 bases). The CDR3 is 13 amino acids. Trimming took 8 bases from V and 1 from J, leaving 12 bases between them. The CDR3, as DNA: TGTGCCAGCCGGTTCGGGGAATCCTACGAGCAGTACTTC. Residues: CASRFGESYEQYF.